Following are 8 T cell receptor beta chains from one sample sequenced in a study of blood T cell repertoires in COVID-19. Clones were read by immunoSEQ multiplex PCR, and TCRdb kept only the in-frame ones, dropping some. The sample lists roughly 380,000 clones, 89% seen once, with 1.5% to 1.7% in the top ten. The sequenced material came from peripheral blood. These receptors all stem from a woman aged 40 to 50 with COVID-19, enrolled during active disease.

This CDR3 is CASSDSSTSTYEQYF. The CDR3, as DNA: TGTGCCAGCAGTGACTCGTCGACTAGCACCTACGAGCAGTACTTC. The chain uses TRBV6-4 and TRBJ2-7; 7 nucleotides line up with TRBD2. CDR3 length: 15 residues. Germline assignment: CDR1 MRHNA and CDR2 SNTAGT. Trimming took 0 bases from V and 2 from J; bases not matched to a gene: 4.

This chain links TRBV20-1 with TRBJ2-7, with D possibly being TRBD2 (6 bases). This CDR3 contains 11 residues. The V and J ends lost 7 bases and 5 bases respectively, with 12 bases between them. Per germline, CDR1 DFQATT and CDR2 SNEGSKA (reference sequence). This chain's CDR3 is CSGGRRNEQYF. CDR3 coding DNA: TGCAGTGGAGGGAGGAGGAACGAGCAGTACTTC.

CDR3 sequence reads: CASSLGDSYGYTF. DNA for the CDR3: TGTGCCAGCAGCTTAGGGGACAGCTATGGCTACACCTTC. The chain links TRBV7-9 to TRBJ1-2; TRBD1 agrees at 7 bases. CDR1 and CDR2 (germline): SEHNR, FQNEAQ (reference sequence). V was clipped by 1 base and J by 4 bases; unmatched bases: 0. The CDR3 is made up of 13 amino acids.

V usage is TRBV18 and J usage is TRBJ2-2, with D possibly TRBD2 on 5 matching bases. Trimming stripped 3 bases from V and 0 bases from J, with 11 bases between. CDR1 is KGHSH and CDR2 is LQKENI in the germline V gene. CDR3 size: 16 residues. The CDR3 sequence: CASSPSTGTNTGELFF. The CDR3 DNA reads TGTGCCAGCTCACCCTCGACGGGAACGAACACCGGGGAGCTGTTTTTT.

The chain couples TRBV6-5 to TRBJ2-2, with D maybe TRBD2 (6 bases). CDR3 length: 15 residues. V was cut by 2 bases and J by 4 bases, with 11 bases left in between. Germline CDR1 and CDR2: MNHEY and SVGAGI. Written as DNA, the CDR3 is TGTGCCAGCAGTTACCTAGCGTTGGGCACCGGGGAGCTGTTTTTT. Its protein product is CASSYLALGTGELFF.

The CDR3 loop is CASSVGRGGEQYF. Here the CDR3 DNA reads TGTGCCAGCAGCGTTGGCCGGGGTGGAGAGCAGTACTTC. The V and J genes are TRBV9 and TRBJ2-7; TRBD2 is a possible D gene (5 bases). This CDR3 comprises 13 residues. The germline V and J ends were trimmed by 2 bases and 7 bases, with 13 bases remaining between them. Germline V gene data show CDR1 as SGDLS and CDR2 as YYNGEE.

The CDR3 spells CASSPSGSYEQYF. The CDR3 DNA sequence: TGTGCCAGCAGCCCCTCAGGGTCCTACGAGCAGTACTTC. The genes are TRBV7-2 and TRBJ2-7; TRBD1 might be the D (5 bases). V was cut by 5 bases and J by 1 base, with 9 bases left in between. Germline CDR1 is SGHTA and CDR2 is FQGNSA. This CDR3 comprises 13 residues.

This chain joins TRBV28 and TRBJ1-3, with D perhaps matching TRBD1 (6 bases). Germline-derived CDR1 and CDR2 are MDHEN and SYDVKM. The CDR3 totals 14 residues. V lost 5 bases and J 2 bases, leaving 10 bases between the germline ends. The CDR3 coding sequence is TGTGCCAGCAGTCCAGGGGCCCCTGGAAACACCATATATTTT. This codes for CASSPGAPGNTIYF.